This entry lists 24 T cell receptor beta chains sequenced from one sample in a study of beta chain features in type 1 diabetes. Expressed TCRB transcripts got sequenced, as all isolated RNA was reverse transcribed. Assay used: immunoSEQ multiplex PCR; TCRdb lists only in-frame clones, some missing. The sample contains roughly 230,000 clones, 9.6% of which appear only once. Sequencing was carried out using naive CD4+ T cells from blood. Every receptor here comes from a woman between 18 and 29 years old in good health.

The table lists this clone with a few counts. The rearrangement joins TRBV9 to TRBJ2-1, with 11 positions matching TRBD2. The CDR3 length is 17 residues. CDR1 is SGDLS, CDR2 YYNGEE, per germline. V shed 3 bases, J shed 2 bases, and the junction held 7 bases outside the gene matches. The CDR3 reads CASSGTTSGSPYNEQFF. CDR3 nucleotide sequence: TGTGCCAGCAGCGGCACAACTAGCGGGAGCCCCTACAATGAGCAGTTCTTC.

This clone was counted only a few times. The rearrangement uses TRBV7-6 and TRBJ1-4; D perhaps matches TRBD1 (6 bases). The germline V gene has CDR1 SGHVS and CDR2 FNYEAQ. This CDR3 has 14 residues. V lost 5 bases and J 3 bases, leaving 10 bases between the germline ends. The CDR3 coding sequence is TGTGCCAGCAGCACAGGGATGTCTAATGAAAAACTGTTTTTT. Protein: CASSTGMSNEKLFF.

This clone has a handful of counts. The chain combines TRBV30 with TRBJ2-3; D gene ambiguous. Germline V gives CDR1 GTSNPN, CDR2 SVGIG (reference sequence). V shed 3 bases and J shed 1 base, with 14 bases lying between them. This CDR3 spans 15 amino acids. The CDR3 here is CAWRIGGSGTDTQYF. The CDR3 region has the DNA TGTGCCTGGAGAATCGGCGGCTCTGGCACAGATACGCAGTATTTT.

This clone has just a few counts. CDR3 residues: CASSQTGDGEAFF. CDR3 nucleotide sequence: TGTGCCAGCAGTCAGACGGGGGACGGTGAAGCTTTCTTT. V gene TRBV6-4 combines with J gene TRBJ1-1; possible D gene TRBD1, 5 bases. Germline V gene data show CDR1 as MRHNA and CDR2 as SNTAGT. V was pared by 5 bases and J by 7 bases, with 14 bases between. This CDR3 has 13 residues.

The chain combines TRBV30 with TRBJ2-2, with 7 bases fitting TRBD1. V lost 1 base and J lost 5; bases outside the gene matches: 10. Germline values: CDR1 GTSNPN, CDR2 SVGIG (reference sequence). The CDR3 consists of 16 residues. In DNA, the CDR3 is TGTGCCTGGAGTGATCGAACAGGGGTTCGAACCGGGGAGCTGTTTTTT. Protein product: CAWSDRTGVRTGELFF.

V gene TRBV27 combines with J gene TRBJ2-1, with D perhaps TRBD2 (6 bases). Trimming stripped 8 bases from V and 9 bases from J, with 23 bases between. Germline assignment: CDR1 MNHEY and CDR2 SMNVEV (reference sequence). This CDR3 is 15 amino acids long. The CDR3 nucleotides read TGTGCCAGCTGGAGGGTCCAACACCCTACGGGTGAGCAGTTCTTC. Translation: CASWRVQHPTGEQFF.

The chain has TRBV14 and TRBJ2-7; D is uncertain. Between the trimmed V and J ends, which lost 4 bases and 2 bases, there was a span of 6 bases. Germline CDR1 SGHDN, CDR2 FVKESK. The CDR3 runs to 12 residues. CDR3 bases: TGTGCCAGCAGCCCCAATGCCTACGAGCAGTACTTC. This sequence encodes CASSPNAYEQYF.

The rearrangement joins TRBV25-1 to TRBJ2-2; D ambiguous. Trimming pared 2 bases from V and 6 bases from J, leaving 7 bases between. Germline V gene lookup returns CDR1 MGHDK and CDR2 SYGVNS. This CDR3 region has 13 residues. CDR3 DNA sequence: TGTGCCAGCAGTGAAGCAGGATCCGGGGAGCTGTTTTTT. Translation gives CASSEAGSGELFF.

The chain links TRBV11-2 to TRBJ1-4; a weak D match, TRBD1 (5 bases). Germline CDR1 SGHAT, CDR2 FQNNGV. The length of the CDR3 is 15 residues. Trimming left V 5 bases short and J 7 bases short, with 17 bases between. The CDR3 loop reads CASSPSGRVVEKLFF. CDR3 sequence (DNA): TGTGCCAGCAGCCCTAGTGGCAGGGTGGTTGAAAAACTGTTTTTT.

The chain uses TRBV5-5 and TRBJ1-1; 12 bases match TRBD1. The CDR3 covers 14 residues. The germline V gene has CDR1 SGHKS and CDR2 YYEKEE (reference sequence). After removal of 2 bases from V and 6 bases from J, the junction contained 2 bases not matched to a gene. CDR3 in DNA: TGTGCCAGCAGCTTTGGGACAGGGGGCCCTGAAGCTTTCTTT. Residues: CASSFGTGGPEAFF. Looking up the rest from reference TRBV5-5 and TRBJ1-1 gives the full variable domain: DAGVTQSPTHLIKTRGQQVTLRCSPISGHKSVSWYQQVLGQGPQFIFQYYEKEERGRGNFPDRFSARQFPNYSSELNVNALLLGDSALYLCASSFGTGGPEAFFGQGTRLTVV.

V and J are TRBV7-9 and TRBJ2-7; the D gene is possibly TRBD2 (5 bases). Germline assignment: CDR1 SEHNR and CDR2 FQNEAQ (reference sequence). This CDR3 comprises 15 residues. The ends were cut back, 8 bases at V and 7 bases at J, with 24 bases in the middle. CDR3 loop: CASGQGRVTAEEQYF. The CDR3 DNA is TGTGCCAGCGGCCAAGGGCGGGTTACTGCGGAGGAGCAGTACTTC.

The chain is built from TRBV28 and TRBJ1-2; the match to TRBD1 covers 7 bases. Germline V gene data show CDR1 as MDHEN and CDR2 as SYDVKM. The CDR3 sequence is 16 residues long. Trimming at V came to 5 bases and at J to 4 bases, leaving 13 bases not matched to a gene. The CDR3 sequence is CASSMGTEIFRYGYTF. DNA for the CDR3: TGTGCCAGCAGTATGGGGACAGAGATCTTTCGCTATGGCTACACCTTC.

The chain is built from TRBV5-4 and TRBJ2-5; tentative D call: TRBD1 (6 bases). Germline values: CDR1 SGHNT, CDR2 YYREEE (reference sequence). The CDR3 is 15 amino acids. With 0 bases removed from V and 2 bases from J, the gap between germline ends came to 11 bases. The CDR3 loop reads CASSLAGTHQETQYF. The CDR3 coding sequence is TGTGCCAGCAGCTTGGCCGGGACACATCAAGAGACCCAGTACTTC.

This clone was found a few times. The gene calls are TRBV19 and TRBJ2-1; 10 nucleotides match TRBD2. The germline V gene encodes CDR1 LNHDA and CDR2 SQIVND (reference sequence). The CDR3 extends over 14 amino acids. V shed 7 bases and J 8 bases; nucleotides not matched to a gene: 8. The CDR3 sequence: CASTAGLALDEQFF. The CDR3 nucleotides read TGTGCCAGTACCGCGGGACTAGCGCTCGATGAGCAGTTCTTC.

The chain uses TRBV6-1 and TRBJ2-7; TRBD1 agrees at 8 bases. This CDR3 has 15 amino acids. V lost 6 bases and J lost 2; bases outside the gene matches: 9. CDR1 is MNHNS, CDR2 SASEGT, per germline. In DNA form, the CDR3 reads TGTGCCAGCAGGCCGGTGGGGACAGGACCCTACGAGCAGTACTTC. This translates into CASRPVGTGPYEQYF.

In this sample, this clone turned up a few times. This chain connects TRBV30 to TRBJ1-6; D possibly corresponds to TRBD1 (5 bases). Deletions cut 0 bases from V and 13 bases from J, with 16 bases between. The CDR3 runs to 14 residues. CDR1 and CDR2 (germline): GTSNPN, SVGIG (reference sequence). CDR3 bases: TGTGCCTGGAGTGTCCGGGACCGGGAGTCCCCCCTCCACTTT. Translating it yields CAWSVRDRESPLHF. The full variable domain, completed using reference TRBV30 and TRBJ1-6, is SQTIHQWPATLVQPVGSPLSLECTVEGTSNPNLYWYRQAAGRGLQLLFYSVGIGQISSEVPQNLSASRPQDRQFILSSKKLLLSDSGFYLCAWSVRDRESPLHFGNGTRLTVT.

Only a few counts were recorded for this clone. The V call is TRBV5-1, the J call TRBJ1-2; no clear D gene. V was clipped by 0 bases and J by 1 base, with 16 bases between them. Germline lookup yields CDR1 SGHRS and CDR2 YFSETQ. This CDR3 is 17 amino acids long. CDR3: CASSLAAASTVNYGYTF. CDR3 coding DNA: TGCGCCAGCAGCTTGGCGGCGGCTTCCACGGTTAACTATGGCTACACCTTC.

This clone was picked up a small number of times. The CDR3 reads CASSGWGGDTEAFF. Here the CDR3 DNA reads TGTGCCAGCAGCGGATGGGGGGGGGACACTGAAGCTTTCTTT. The chain has TRBV2 and TRBJ1-1, with a possible D match to TRBD1 (5 bases). The CDR3 runs 14 residues. CDR1 SNHLY and CDR2 FYNNEI come from the germline V gene. V shed 6 bases and J shed 3 bases, with 14 bases lying between them.

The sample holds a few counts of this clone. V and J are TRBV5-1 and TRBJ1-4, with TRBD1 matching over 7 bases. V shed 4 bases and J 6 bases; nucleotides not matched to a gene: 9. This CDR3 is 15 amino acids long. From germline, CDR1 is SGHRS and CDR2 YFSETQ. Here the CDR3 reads CASSLAGTEDEKLFF. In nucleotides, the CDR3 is TGCGCCAGCAGCCTTGCGGGGACAGAAGATGAAAAACTGTTTTTT.

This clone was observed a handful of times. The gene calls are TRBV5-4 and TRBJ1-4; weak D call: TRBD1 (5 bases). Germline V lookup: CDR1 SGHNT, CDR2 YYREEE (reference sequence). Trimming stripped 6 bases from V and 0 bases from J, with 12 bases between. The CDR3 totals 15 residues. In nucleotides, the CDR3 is TGTGCCAGCAAAACGTGGGGGGCAACTAATGAAAAACTGTTTTTT. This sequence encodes CASKTWGATNEKLFF. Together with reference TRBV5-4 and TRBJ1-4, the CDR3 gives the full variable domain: ETGVTQSPTHLIKTRGQQVTLRCSSQSGHNTVSWYQQALGQGPQFIFQYYREEENGRGNFPPRFSGLQFPNYSSELNVNALELDDSALYLCASKTWGATNEKLFFGSGTQLSVL.

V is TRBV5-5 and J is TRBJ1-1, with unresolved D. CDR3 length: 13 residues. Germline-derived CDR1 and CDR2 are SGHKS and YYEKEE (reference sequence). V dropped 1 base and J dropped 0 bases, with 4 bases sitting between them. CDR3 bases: TGTGCCAGCAGCTTGAACATGAACACTGAAGCTTTCTTT. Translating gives CASSLNMNTEAFF.

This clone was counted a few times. CDR3 amino acids: CASSLGRTAHTQYF. For the CDR3, the DNA is TGCGCCAGCAGCTTGGGCAGGACAGCCCATACGCAGTATTTT. The gene calls are TRBV5-1 and TRBJ2-3, with TRBD1 as a possible D gene (6 bases). The CDR3 runs to 14 residues. Trimming pared 0 bases from V and 7 bases from J, leaving 12 bases between. Germline loops: CDR1 SGHRS, CDR2 YFSETQ.

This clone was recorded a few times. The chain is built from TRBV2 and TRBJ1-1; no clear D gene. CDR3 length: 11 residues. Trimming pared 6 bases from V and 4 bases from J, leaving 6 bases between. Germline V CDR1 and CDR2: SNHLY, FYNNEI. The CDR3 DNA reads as TGTGCCAGCAGGGAGGCCACTGAAGCTTTCTTT. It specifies CASREATEAFF.

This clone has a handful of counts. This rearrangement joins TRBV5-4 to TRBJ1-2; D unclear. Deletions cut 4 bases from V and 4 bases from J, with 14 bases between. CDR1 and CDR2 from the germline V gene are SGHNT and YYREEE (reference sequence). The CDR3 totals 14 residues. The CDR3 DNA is TGTGCCAGCAGCCCGATGGGCTTAGGCTATGGCTACACCTTC. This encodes CASSPMGLGYGYTF. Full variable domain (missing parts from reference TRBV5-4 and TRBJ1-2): ETGVTQSPTHLIKTRGQQVTLRCSSQSGHNTVSWYQQALGQGPQFIFQYYREEENGRGNFPPRFSGLQFPNYSSELNVNALELDDSALYLCASSPMGLGYGYTFGSGTRLTVV.